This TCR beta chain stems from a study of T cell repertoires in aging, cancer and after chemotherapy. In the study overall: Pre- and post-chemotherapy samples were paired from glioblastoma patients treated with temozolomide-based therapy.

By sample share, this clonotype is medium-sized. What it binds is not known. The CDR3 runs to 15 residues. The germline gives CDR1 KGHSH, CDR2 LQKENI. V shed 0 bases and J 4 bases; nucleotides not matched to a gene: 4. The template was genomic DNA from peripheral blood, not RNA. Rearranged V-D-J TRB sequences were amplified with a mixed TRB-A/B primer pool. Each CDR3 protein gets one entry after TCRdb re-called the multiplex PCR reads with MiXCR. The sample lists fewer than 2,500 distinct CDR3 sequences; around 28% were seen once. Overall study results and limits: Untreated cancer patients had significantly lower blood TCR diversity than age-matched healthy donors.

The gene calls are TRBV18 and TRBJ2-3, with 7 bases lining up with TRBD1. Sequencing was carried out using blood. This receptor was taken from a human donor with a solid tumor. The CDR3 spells CASSPPGQFPDTQYF. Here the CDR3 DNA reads TGTGCCAGCTCACCACCGGGACAGTTTCCAGATACGCAGTATTTT.